This TCR beta chain was observed in a study of PD-1 blockade in classical Hodgkin lymphoma. The time point: cycle 4 day 1 (C4D1), after more than five weeks of nivolumab. Every patient was affected by relapse after autologous stem cell transplantation, while exposure to brentuximab vedotin was not uniform. This table comes from immunoSEQ multiplex PCR, and its TCRdb copy is limited to in-frame clones, with some not included. The sample has roughly 60,000 clones; over 85% are singletons. CDR3 length equals 13 residues. V lost 2 bases and J 3 bases, leaving 9 bases between the germline ends. Germline CDR1 and CDR2: SGDLS and YYNGEE.

Sequences were derived from peripheral blood mononuclear cells (PBMCs), sampled before the fourth cycle of nivolumab. This sequence was found in a human donor with classical Hodgkin lymphoma. The chain employs TRBV9 and TRBJ2-7, with D possibly being TRBD1 (5 bases). The CDR3 bases are TGTGCCAGCAGCGTCCAGGGTAACTACGAGCAGTACTTC. Amino acids: CASSVQGNYEQYF.